A selection of T cell receptor beta chains follows, all from one sample in a study of T-cell reconstitution after alpha-beta-depleted transplantation in children. TCRdb ran MiXCR on the PCR reads and lists one entry per CDR3 protein. The sample gives about 27,000 distinct CDR3 sequences, 5.5% to 7.5% of which show up once; around 7% is in the top ten. The sample was PBMCs, mostly from graft donor cells, taken 180 days after TCRalphabeta/CD19-depleted stem cell transplant. These receptors were obtained from a male patient younger than 18 who had a stem cell transplant for acute myeloid leukemia, so the T cells may come from the graft donor. Both conserved end residues are part of each CDR3. The order of the fields is clone size, J gene, V gene, D gene, CDR3 protein, CDR3 DNA. A D gene is named only where the DNA matches it firmly. Rows may omit the clone size; those that give it use once, few, many or a size class.

>many|TRBJ2-3|TRBV7-9|NA
CASSLWGADTQYF
TGTGCCAGCAGCTTATGGGGGGCAGATACGCAGTATTTT
>many|TRBJ2-5|TRBV20-1|NA
CSARLGNGPASTQYF
TGCAGTGCTAGATTAGGGAACGGGCCTGCGTCGACCCAGTACTTC
>many|TRBJ2-1|TRBV6-5|TRBD2
CASSYGTSYNEQFF
TGTGCCAGCAGTTACGGGACTAGCTACAATGAGCAGTTCTTC
>many|TRBJ1-1|TRBV29-1|TRBD1
CSVAPRRGLGTEAFF
TGCAGCGTTGCTCCGCGGAGGGGGCTGGGCACTGAAGCTTTCTTT
>many|TRBJ1-6|TRBV7-2|NA
CASSLLQGSSPLHF
TGTGCCAGCAGCTTATTACAGGGAAGTTCACCCCTCCACTTT
>many|TRBJ2-1|TRBV20-1|TRBD2
CSARARGLPYNEQFF
TGCAGTGCTAGAGCGCGGGGACTACCCTACAATGAGCAGTTCTTC
>many|TRBJ2-3|TRBV6-2/TRBV6-3|NA
CASSAFGTFEYF
TGTGCCAGCAGTGCATTCGGGACATTTGAGTATTTT
>many|TRBJ2-3|TRBV28|NA
CASSFADTQYF
TGTGCCAGCAGCTTTGCAGATACGCAGTATTTT
>many|TRBJ2-7|TRBV20-1|NA
CSARDHRDVSSYEQYF
TGCAGTGCTAGAGATCACAGGGACGTGAGCTCCTACGAGCAGTACTTC
>many|TRBJ2-7|TRBV30|TRBD1
CAWSVLGQGISYEQYF
TGTGCCTGGAGTGTACTTGGACAGGGGATCTCCTACGAGCAGTACTTC
>NA|TRBJ2-1|TRBV6-1|NA
CASSSPLAHSYNEQFF
TGTGCCAGCAGTAGCCCCCTAGCACACTCCTACAATGAGCAGTTCTTC
>many|TRBJ2-5|TRBV12-3/TRBV12-4|NA
CASSFGSRETQYF
TGTGCCAGCAGTTTTGGGAGTCGTGAGACCCAGTACTTC
>many|TRBJ2-1|TRBV5-1|NA
CASSNDVLSSYNEQFF
TGCGCCAGCAGCAACGACGTCCTGAGCTCCTACAATGAGCAGTTCTTC
>many|TRBJ1-3|TRBV3-2|NA
CASSQFAPVGFSGNTIYF
TGTGCCAGCAGCCAATTCGCCCCCGTTGGATTCTCTGGAAACACCATATATTTT
>NA|TRBJ2-3|TRBV11-3|NA
CASSASGSSTDTQYF
TGTGCCAGCAGCGCAAGCGGCTCTAGCACAGATACGCAGTATTTT
>many|TRBJ2-3|TRBV6-6|NA
CASSWPTQYF
TGTGCCAGCAGTTGGCCTACGCAGTATTTT
>many|TRBJ1-1|TRBV5-6|NA
CASSLGSRFGEAFF
TGTGCCAGCAGCTTAGGCTCAAGATTTGGGGAAGCTTTCTTT
>NA|TRBJ1-5|TRBV7-6|NA
CASSSNPGPEQPQHF
TGTGCCAGCAGTTCAAATCCGGGACCGGAACAGCCCCAGCATTTT
>many|TRBJ1-6|TRBV3-1|NA
CASSPTASSYNSPLHF
TGTGCCAGCAGTCCGACAGCGAGCTCCTATAATTCACCCCTCCACTTT
>NA|TRBJ2-6|TRBV19|NA
CASSMAGSGANVLTF
TGTGCCAGTAGTATGGCAGGCTCTGGGGCCAACGTCCTGACTTTC
>many|TRBJ2-7|TRBV20-1|NA
CSARIPSSYEQYF
TGCAGTGCTAGAATACCGAGCTCCTACGAGCAGTACTTC
>many|TRBJ2-1|TRBV7-2|NA
CASGSRRELDEQFF
TGTGCCAGCGGATCGAGACGGGAGCTCGATGAGCAGTTCTTC
>many|TRBJ2-4|TRBV12-3/TRBV12-4|NA
CASTSPDYPLNIQYF
TGTGCCAGCACCTCACCGGACTATCCATTAAACATTCAGTACTTC
>many|TRBJ1-1|TRBV2|NA
CASSKMNTEAFF
TGTGCCAGCAGTAAAATGAACACTGAAGCTTTCTTT
>many|TRBJ2-1|TRBV20-1|TRBD2
CSAIPGLAGSEQFF
TGCAGTGCCATCCCGGGACTAGCGGGCAGTGAGCAGTTCTTC
>many|TRBJ2-1|TRBV6-5|TRBD2
CASSSSGSVNEQFF
TGTGCCAGCAGTTCTAGCGGGAGTGTAAATGAGCAGTTCTTC
>many|TRBJ2-5|TRBV7-9|TRBD1
CASSPGTGVGETQYF
TGTGCCAGCAGCCCCGGGACAGGCGTGGGAGAGACCCAGTACTTC
>many|TRBJ2-4|TRBV7-2|TRBD2
CASSVRLAGHQNIQYF
TGTGCCAGCAGCGTCAGACTAGCGGGGCACCAAAACATTCAGTACTTC
>medium-sized|TRBJ1-1|TRBV5-5|NA
CASSSRGVGQPGAEAFF
TGTGCCAGCAGCTCCCGAGGGGTGGGCCAACCTGGGGCTGAAGCTTTCTTT
>many|TRBJ1-5|TRBV10-3|TRBD1
CAISGQDREQPQHF
TGTGCCATCAGTGGGCAAGACAGGGAGCAGCCCCAGCATTTT
>many|TRBJ2-1|TRBV5-4|NA
CASSLLVNEQFF
TGTGCCAGCAGCTTGTTGGTCAATGAGCAGTTCTTC
>many|TRBJ2-7|TRBV16|NA
CASSRLSGKGGFFYEQYF
TGTGCCAGCAGCCGCCTTAGCGGGAAAGGGGGCTTCTTCTACGAGCAGTACTTC
>many|TRBJ1-4|TRBV15|NA
CATSREQGGEKLFF
TGTGCCACCAGCAGAGAACAGGGAGGGGAAAAACTGTTTTTT
>many|TRBJ1-1|TRBV7-6|NA
CASSLDRTNTEAFF
TGTGCCAGCAGCTTAGACAGGACGAACACTGAAGCTTTCTTT
>many|TRBJ2-5|TRBV28|TRBD2
CASSGASGSETQYF
TGTGCCAGCAGCGGGGCTAGCGGGAGCGAGACCCAGTACTTC
>many|TRBJ2-1|TRBV20-1|TRBD2
CSAEGLAANEQFF
TGCAGTGCTGAGGGACTAGCGGCCAATGAGCAGTTCTTC
>many|TRBJ2-1|TRBV20-1|NA
CSAYDSGKPPHNEQFF
TGCAGTGCTTATGACTCGGGAAAACCTCCCCACAATGAGCAGTTCTTC
>many|TRBJ2-1|TRBV4-2|NA
CASSQGPGGITYNEQFF
TGTGCCAGCAGCCAAGGGCCTGGCGGGATAACCTACAATGAGCAGTTCTTC
>NA|TRBJ1-5|TRBV27|TRBD1
CASSPGGAKGPHHF
TGTGCCAGCAGTCCAGGGGGCGCGAAAGGGCCCCATCATTTT
>few|TRBJ2-7|TRBV12-3/TRBV12-4|TRBD1
CAISPRGQGLGRSYEQYF
TGTGCCATCTCCCCCCGGGGACAGGGCCTAGGTAGATCCTACGAGCAGTACTTC
>NA|TRBJ1-2|TRBV15|NA
CATSRDRTGGYTF
TGTGCCACCAGCAGAGATAGGACGGGTGGCTACACCTTC
>medium-sized|TRBJ2-5|TRBV29-1|NA
CSAGILGQTQYF
TGCAGCGCCGGTATACTGGGGCAGACCCAGTACTTC
>few|TRBJ1-2|TRBV27|NA
CASSPDRGDGYTF
TGTGCCAGCAGTCCCGACCGGGGGGATGGCTACACCTTC
>many|TRBJ2-1|TRBV11-1|TRBD2
CASSLGVAGGVHEQFF
TGTGCCAGCAGCTTAGGAGTAGCGGGAGGGGTCCATGAGCAGTTCTTC